This is a list of T cell receptor beta chains from one sample in a study of blood T cell repertoires in COVID-19. Clones were sequenced by immunoSEQ multiplex PCR, and TCRdb holds only the in-frame ones, with some missing. Seen here are about 360,000 clones, around 86% observed once, and the top ten hold about 2.9%. Sequencing used peripheral blood. These receptors were collected from a human donor in a cohort sampled during active COVID-19. Both conserved end residues are part of each CDR3. D genes are given only for firm matches. Not all rows give a size; the values are once, few, many and, for expanded clones, a class.

clone_size: .
d_call: TRBD2
j_call: TRBJ2-1
v_call: TRBV9
cdr3_nt: TGTGCCAGCATCCTTTCGATTAGCGGGAGTGTCTCCTACAATGAGCAGTTCTTC
cdr3_aa: CASILSISGSVSYNEQFF

clone_size: few
d_call: .
j_call: TRBJ1-5
v_call: TRBV19
cdr3_nt: TGTGCCAGTAGTGGAGGTCGGACGGAGCCCCAGCATTTT
cdr3_aa: CASSGGRTEPQHF

clone_size: .
d_call: .
j_call: TRBJ1-1
v_call: TRBV12-3/TRBV12-4
cdr3_nt: TGTGCCAGCAGCCGCACATTGAACACTGAAGCTTTCTTT
cdr3_aa: CASSRTLNTEAFF

clone_size: .
d_call: .
j_call: TRBJ1-5
v_call: TRBV7-3
cdr3_nt: TGTGCCAGCAGCTTTGAACGGGGTCAGCCCCAGCATTTT
cdr3_aa: CASSFERGQPQHF

clone_size: .
d_call: .
j_call: TRBJ1-5
v_call: TRBV28
cdr3_nt: TGTGCCAGCAGTATAGGGGGGGTCAATCAGCCCCAGCATTTT
cdr3_aa: CASSIGGVNQPQHF

clone_size: .
d_call: .
j_call: TRBJ2-7
v_call: TRBV3-1/TRBV3-2
cdr3_nt: TGTGCCAGCAGTATGATAGGGGATAGCTACGAGCAGTACTTC
cdr3_aa: CASSMIGDSYEQYF

clone_size: once
d_call: .
j_call: TRBJ1-5
v_call: TRBV2
cdr3_nt: TGTGCCAGCAGACAGGATAGCAATCAGCCCCAGCATTTT
cdr3_aa: CASRQDSNQPQHF

clone_size: .
d_call: .
j_call: TRBJ1-1
v_call: TRBV5-6
cdr3_nt: TGTGCCAGCAGCTTGGTCAGGGCAACTGAAGCTTTCTTT
cdr3_aa: CASSLVRATEAFF

clone_size: .
d_call: .
j_call: TRBJ2-3
v_call: TRBV5-5
cdr3_nt: TGTGCCAGCAGCTTTCTTCAGGACCCGGGGACAGATACGCAGTATTTT
cdr3_aa: CASSFLQDPGTDTQYF

clone_size: .
d_call: .
j_call: TRBJ1-1
v_call: TRBV30
cdr3_nt: TGTGCCTGGAGTGTATTCCAGGGGTATGAAGCTTTCTTT
cdr3_aa: CAWSVFQGYEAFF

clone_size: .
d_call: TRBD2
j_call: TRBJ2-7
v_call: TRBV6-5
cdr3_nt: TGTGCCAGCAGAGCGGGCCTAGCGGGGGTCCACGAGCAGTACTTC
cdr3_aa: CASRAGLAGVHEQYF

clone_size: .
d_call: .
j_call: TRBJ2-6
v_call: TRBV29-1
cdr3_nt: TGCAGCGCGACAGGTGGGGATGGGGCCAACGTCCTGACTTTC
cdr3_aa: CSATGGDGANVLTF

clone_size: .
d_call: TRBD1
j_call: TRBJ2-4
v_call: TRBV6-6
cdr3_nt: TGTGCCAGCAGTTATGGACAGGGTTATTTCAAAAACATTCAGTACTTC
cdr3_aa: CASSYGQGYFKNIQYF

clone_size: .
d_call: TRBD2
j_call: TRBJ2-1
v_call: TRBV28
cdr3_nt: TGTGCCAGCAGTTTATCGGGGGGGAGAGACAATGAGCAGTTCTTC
cdr3_aa: CASSLSGGRDNEQFF

clone_size: .
d_call: TRBD1
j_call: TRBJ1-5
v_call: TRBV27
cdr3_nt: TGTGCCAGCAGTCCACAGGGGTCAGGACAGCCCCAGCATTTT
cdr3_aa: CASSPQGSGQPQHF

clone_size: .
d_call: TRBD1
j_call: TRBJ2-1
v_call: TRBV9
cdr3_nt: TGTGCCAGCAGCGCAAAGGGACAGGGACCCTACAATGAGCAGTTCTTC
cdr3_aa: CASSAKGQGPYNEQFF

clone_size: many
d_call: .
j_call: TRBJ2-5
v_call: TRBV24-1
cdr3_nt: TGTGCCACCAGTGACTTAGACAGGAGAGAGACCCAGTACTTC
cdr3_aa: CATSDLDRRETQYF

clone_size: .
d_call: TRBD1
j_call: TRBJ2-2
v_call: TRBV5-1
cdr3_nt: TGCGCCAGCAGCAGACTAAAGGGACAGGGGATGACCGGGGAGCTGTTTTTT
cdr3_aa: CASSRLKGQGMTGELFF

clone_size: .
d_call: TRBD1
j_call: TRBJ2-5
v_call: TRBV24-1
cdr3_nt: TGTGCCACCAGTGGGGACAGCGAGACCCAGTACTTC
cdr3_aa: CATSGDSETQYF

clone_size: once
d_call: .
j_call: TRBJ2-7
v_call: TRBV23-1
cdr3_nt: TGCGCCAGCAGTCCAATCGACAGGCACGACTACGAGCAGTACTTC
cdr3_aa: CASSPIDRHDYEQYF

clone_size: many
d_call: .
j_call: TRBJ1-6
v_call: TRBV23-1
cdr3_nt: TGCGCCAGCAGTCATGCGTATAATTCACCCCTCCACTTT
cdr3_aa: CASSHAYNSPLHF

clone_size: .
d_call: TRBD1
j_call: TRBJ1-6
v_call: TRBV27
cdr3_nt: TGTGCCAGCAGTTGGGGACAGGTCAATTCACCCCTCCACTTT
cdr3_aa: CASSWGQVNSPLHF

clone_size: .
d_call: TRBD1
j_call: TRBJ2-3
v_call: TRBV6-5
cdr3_nt: TGTGCCAGCAGTTCCGGGACAGCCACAGATACGCAGTATTTT
cdr3_aa: CASSSGTATDTQYF

clone_size: .
d_call: TRBD2
j_call: TRBJ2-3
v_call: TRBV24-1
cdr3_nt: TGTGCCACCAGTGACCCTATAGCGGGAGGCGGGGATACGCAGTATTTT
cdr3_aa: CATSDPIAGGGDTQYF

clone_size: .
d_call: .
j_call: TRBJ2-7
v_call: TRBV6-5
cdr3_nt: TGTGCCAGCACCACGAGCGGAAGAAACTACGAGCAGTACTTC
cdr3_aa: CASTTSGRNYEQYF

clone_size: .
d_call: .
j_call: TRBJ2-7
v_call: TRBV12-3/TRBV12-4
cdr3_nt: TGTGCCAGCAGTTTAGGGACATACGAGCAGTACTTC
cdr3_aa: CASSLGTYEQYF

clone_size: few
d_call: .
j_call: TRBJ1-4
v_call: TRBV19
cdr3_nt: TGTGCCAGTAGTATGTTCGAGGAAAAACTGTTTTTT
cdr3_aa: CASSMFEEKLFF

clone_size: .
d_call: .
j_call: TRBJ1-5
v_call: TRBV5-1
cdr3_nt: TGCGCCAGCAGCTTGAACGGGGGAGGCAATCAGCCCCAGCATTTT
cdr3_aa: CASSLNGGGNQPQHF

clone_size: few
d_call: TRBD2
j_call: TRBJ2-5
v_call: TRBV9
cdr3_nt: TGTGCCAGCAGCGTAGATTTAGCGGGACAAGAGACCCAGTACTTC
cdr3_aa: CASSVDLAGQETQYF

clone_size: .
d_call: .
j_call: TRBJ1-2
v_call: TRBV30
cdr3_nt: TGTGCCTCCCCAGGGCCCCCCTATGGCTACACCTTC
cdr3_aa: CASPGPPYGYTF

clone_size: .
d_call: TRBD2
j_call: TRBJ2-7
v_call: TRBV4-2
cdr3_nt: TGTGCCAGCAGGAAATCGACTAGCGGGGGGCCAACCCCCTACGAGCAGTACTTC
cdr3_aa: CASRKSTSGGPTPYEQYF

clone_size: .
d_call: .
j_call: TRBJ1-1
v_call: TRBV13
cdr3_nt: TGTGCCAGCAGCGCCGACAGTAACGAAGCTTTCTTT
cdr3_aa: CASSADSNEAFF

clone_size: .
d_call: TRBD2
j_call: TRBJ2-3
v_call: TRBV30
cdr3_nt: TGTGCCTGGAGTATAACTAGCGGGAGGGCCAGGACGCAGTATTTT
cdr3_aa: CAWSITSGRARTQYF

clone_size: .
d_call: .
j_call: TRBJ1-4
v_call: TRBV7-9
cdr3_nt: TGTGCCAGCAGCTTAGTGGGGGGTAATGAAAAACTGTTTTTT
cdr3_aa: CASSLVGGNEKLFF

clone_size: .
d_call: .
j_call: TRBJ1-2
v_call: TRBV7-9
cdr3_nt: TGTGCCAGCAGCTCACAGACCCTCTATGGCTACACCTTC
cdr3_aa: CASSSQTLYGYTF

clone_size: .
d_call: .
j_call: TRBJ1-3
v_call: TRBV11-2
cdr3_nt: TGTGCCAGCAGATTGTCAGGGCCTGGAAACACCATATATTTT
cdr3_aa: CASRLSGPGNTIYF

clone_size: .
d_call: .
j_call: TRBJ1-1
v_call: TRBV19
cdr3_nt: TGTGCCAGTAGTTTCAACGGACAAAAGAACACTGAAGCTTTCTTT
cdr3_aa: CASSFNGQKNTEAFF

clone_size: .
d_call: .
j_call: TRBJ2-2
v_call: TRBV7-9
cdr3_nt: TGTGCCAGCAGCCGGTCCATCACCGGGGAGCTGTTTTTT
cdr3_aa: CASSRSITGELFF

clone_size: .
d_call: TRBD1
j_call: TRBJ2-7
v_call: TRBV30
cdr3_nt: TGTGCCTGTACCCCCCGGGACAGGAGTTCCTACGAGCAGTACTTC
cdr3_aa: CACTPRDRSSYEQYF

clone_size: .
d_call: .
j_call: TRBJ1-1
v_call: TRBV19
cdr3_nt: TGTGCCAGTAGTCTAGGGACACAAAACACTGAAGCTTTCTTT
cdr3_aa: CASSLGTQNTEAFF

clone_size: .
d_call: .
j_call: TRBJ1-2
v_call: TRBV6-5
cdr3_nt: TGTGCCAGCAGGGAGGACAGTTCCCTTAATGGCTACACCTTC
cdr3_aa: CASREDSSLNGYTF

clone_size: .
d_call: .
j_call: TRBJ1-1
v_call: TRBV9
cdr3_nt: TGTGCCAGCAGCCTCTCGGGGGGAGGTGAAGCTTTCTTT
cdr3_aa: CASSLSGGGEAFF

clone_size: .
d_call: .
j_call: TRBJ1-2
v_call: TRBV28
cdr3_nt: TGTGCCAGCAGTTTGCAGGGCCCCTTACATGGCTACACCTTC
cdr3_aa: CASSLQGPLHGYTF

clone_size: once
d_call: .
j_call: TRBJ2-1
v_call: TRBV20-1
cdr3_nt: TGCAGTGCTAGTTTCCGCGGGGCCGGGAATGAGCAGTTCTTC
cdr3_aa: CSASFRGAGNEQFF

clone_size: .
d_call: TRBD1
j_call: TRBJ1-1
v_call: TRBV24-1
cdr3_nt: TGTGCCACCAGACAGGGGACGAACACTGAAGCTTTCTTT
cdr3_aa: CATRQGTNTEAFF

clone_size: .
d_call: TRBD1
j_call: TRBJ2-7
v_call: TRBV5-6
cdr3_nt: TGTGCCAGCAGCCCGAGGGGGGTGCAGGGGGCTCAAGAGCAGTACTTC
cdr3_aa: CASSPRGVQGAQEQYF

clone_size: .
d_call: TRBD2
j_call: TRBJ2-1
v_call: TRBV4-2
cdr3_nt: TGTGCCAGCAGCCAAGCTACTAGCGGGACCTACAATGAGCAGTTCTTC
cdr3_aa: CASSQATSGTYNEQFF

clone_size: few
d_call: .
j_call: TRBJ1-5
v_call: TRBV6-1
cdr3_nt: TGTGCCAGCAGTGAATTACCAGGGAGCAATCAGCCCCAGCATTTT
cdr3_aa: CASSELPGSNQPQHF

clone_size: .
d_call: TRBD1
j_call: TRBJ2-1
v_call: TRBV18
cdr3_nt: TGTGCCAGCTCACGAGCCGGTGGGACAGGGGGCATCAATGAGCAGTTCTTC
cdr3_aa: CASSRAGGTGGINEQFF

clone_size: .
d_call: TRBD1
j_call: TRBJ2-1
v_call: TRBV7-3
cdr3_nt: TGTGCCAGCAGCCCTAACAGGGGCGTGTATGAGCAGTTCTTC
cdr3_aa: CASSPNRGVYEQFF

clone_size: .
d_call: TRBD1
j_call: TRBJ1-2
v_call: TRBV4-1
cdr3_nt: TGCGCCAGCAGAGCGACAGGGGGCTTCAACTATGGCTACACCTTC
cdr3_aa: CASRATGGFNYGYTF

clone_size: .
d_call: TRBD2
j_call: TRBJ2-1
v_call: TRBV28
cdr3_nt: TGTGCCAGCACAGGTCGGACTAGCCCCGGGAATGAGCAGTTCTTC
cdr3_aa: CASTGRTSPGNEQFF

clone_size: .
d_call: .
j_call: TRBJ1-1
v_call: TRBV6-4
cdr3_nt: TGTGCCAGCAGCCCAACAGGTGTAGTTGGCGAAGCTTTCTTT
cdr3_aa: CASSPTGVVGEAFF

clone_size: .
d_call: TRBD1
j_call: TRBJ2-5
v_call: TRBV30
cdr3_nt: TGTGCCTCAAAGGACAGGGTCATCCAAGAGACCCAGTACTTC
cdr3_aa: CASKDRVIQETQYF

clone_size: .
d_call: TRBD1
j_call: TRBJ1-5
v_call: TRBV27
cdr3_nt: TGTGCCAGCAAAACCCTTGGGACAGGGGATCAGCCCCAGCATTTT
cdr3_aa: CASKTLGTGDQPQHF